The rows below give T cell receptor beta chains drawn from one sample of a study of T cells in Graves' hyperthyroidism and ophthalmopathy. TCRdb used MiXCR to reprocess the multiplex PCR reads, holding one entry per CDR3 protein. The repertoire holds 450,000 to 650,000 distinct CDR3 sequences, with approximately 17% as singletons. Input material: blood. These receptors were taken from a woman younger than 35 with Graves' ophthalmopathy. Each CDR3 is given without its conserved first and last residue.

14 | TRBJ2-3 | TRBV6-2/TRBV6-3 | ASSYSWTSGTDTQY
11 | TRBJ2-7 | TRBV10-3 | AIKTGARYEQY
12 | TRBJ1-1 | TRBV6-1 | ASTSEGGYTEAF
12 | TRBJ2-1 | TRBV7-9 | ASSAPGQGYEQF
11 | TRBJ1-1 | TRBV2 | ASSEEGFVEAF
12 | TRBJ1-1 | TRBV7-2 | ASSLGQVGTEAS
10 | TRBJ1-1 | TRBV11-2 | ASSFKGTEAF
14 | TRBJ2-1 | TRBV5-5 | ASSSSGTSGNNEQF
13 | TRBJ1-2 | TRBV11-2 | ASSLSRTGGYGYT
11 | TRBJ1-4 | TRBV20-1 | SANGEGRPREF
11 | TRBJ2-7 | TRBV19 | ASSIGRVYEQY
12 | TRBJ1-2 | TRBV30 | AWRETGFGYGYT
13 | TRBJ1-4 | TRBV11-2 | ASSLEGATNEKLF
10 | TRBJ2-5 | TRBV7-3 | ASRIQAPFTY
13 | TRBJ1-1 | TRBV7-8 | ASSLNRRGVTEAF
13 | TRBJ2-7 | TRBV6-5 | ASSYSSGSGYEQY
16 | TRBJ2-7 | TRBV3-1 | ASSPDHPSGGSSYEQY
10 | TRBJ2-2 | TRBV12-3/TRBV12-4 | ASSFNPGELL
14 | TRBJ2-7 | TRBV4-3 | ASSQEASGSLYEQY
12 | TRBJ2-6 | TRBV28 | ASSDLSGANVLT
12 | TRBJ1-5 | TRBV6-5 | ASSYAGGDQPQH
13 | TRBJ2-7 | TRBV5-1 | ASSLPGRSIYEQY
11 | TRBJ1-1 | TRBV10-3 | AISEAQVTEAF
13 | TRBJ2-1 | TRBV12-3/TRBV12-4 | ASLVGQIQYNEQF
12 | TRBJ1-3 | TRBV20-1 | SATFRGDGNTIY